The rows below give T cell receptor beta chains drawn from one sample of a study of OX40 agonist ivuxolimab in advanced cancers. Profiled with immunoSEQ multiplex PCR; TCRdb holds only in-frame clones, not every one. The sample lists approximately 35,000 clones, 60% to 85% occurring once. This material consisted of CD4+ or CD8+ T cells sorted from blood, taken in a trial of the OX40 agonist ivuxolimab. The receptors here all came from an adult with an advanced solid tumor such as melanoma, head and neck, liver or kidney cancer. Both conserved end residues are part of each CDR3. A D gene is named only where the DNA matches it firmly.

v_call: TRBV4-2; cdr3_length: 16; j_call: TRBJ1-2; d_call: NA; cdr3_aa: CASSQDLSGNNYGYTF; cdr3_nt: TGTGCCAGCAGCCAAGATCTTAGTGGAAATAACTATGGCTACACCTTC
v_call: TRBV6-6; cdr3_length: 13; j_call: TRBJ2-7; d_call: NA; cdr3_aa: CASSPWIYYEQYF; cdr3_nt: TGTGCCAGCAGTCCCTGGATCTACTACGAGCAGTACTTC
v_call: TRBV5-1; cdr3_length: 14; j_call: TRBJ2-2; d_call: TRBD2; cdr3_aa: CASSWGLASGELFF; cdr3_nt: TGCGCCAGCAGCTGGGGACTAGCGTCCGGGGAGCTGTTTTTT
v_call: TRBV6-1; cdr3_length: 15; j_call: TRBJ1-2; d_call: NA; cdr3_aa: CASSEVVGASYGYTF; cdr3_nt: TGTGCCAGCAGTGAAGTGGTAGGGGCATCCTATGGCTACACCTTC
v_call: TRBV10-2; cdr3_length: 13; j_call: TRBJ1-5; d_call: TRBD1; cdr3_aa: CASMAGGVQPQHF; cdr3_nt: TGCGCCAGCATGGCAGGGGGCGTTCAGCCCCAGCATTTT
v_call: TRBV11-2; cdr3_length: 14; j_call: TRBJ2-2; d_call: NA; cdr3_aa: CASSLGGNTGELFF; cdr3_nt: TGTGCCAGCAGCTTGGGCGGAAACACCGGGGAGCTGTTTTTT
v_call: TRBV6-5; cdr3_length: 13; j_call: TRBJ1-4; d_call: NA; cdr3_aa: CASNSLRGEKLFF; cdr3_nt: TGTGCCAGCAACTCCCTGAGGGGTGAAAAACTGTTTTTT
v_call: TRBV19; cdr3_length: 15; j_call: TRBJ2-4; d_call: TRBD2; cdr3_aa: CASSLPGLVKNIQYF; cdr3_nt: TGTGCCAGTAGTCTACCGGGACTAGTGAAAAACATTCAGTACTTC
v_call: TRBV7-9; cdr3_length: 16; j_call: TRBJ2-7; d_call: TRBD2; cdr3_aa: CASSPRGGGLSYEQYF; cdr3_nt: TGTGCCAGCAGCCCCCGGGGCGGGGGGCTATCCTACGAGCAGTACTTC
v_call: TRBV4-2; cdr3_length: 16; j_call: TRBJ2-5; d_call: TRBD2; cdr3_aa: CASSQDVRGGRETQYF; cdr3_nt: TGTGCCAGCAGCCAAGATGTGCGGGGGGGTAGGGAGACCCAGTACTTC
v_call: TRBV11-1; cdr3_length: 16; j_call: TRBJ1-1; d_call: NA; cdr3_aa: CASSLNSHPVGHQAFF; cdr3_nt: TGTGCCAGCAGCTTAAATTCCCATCCCGTGGGACATCAAGCTTTCTTT
v_call: TRBV2; cdr3_length: 15; j_call: TRBJ2-7; d_call: TRBD1; cdr3_aa: CASTVGTGDTYEQYF; cdr3_nt: TGTGCCAGCACAGTTGGGACAGGGGACACCTACGAGCAGTACTTC